The clone carrying this T cell receptor (beta chain) was counted only a few times. A single record per CDR3 protein comes from TCRdb applying MiXCR to the RT-PCR reads. The top ten clones hold 3.6% of a sample with approximately 720,000 distinct CDR3 sequences, approximately 15% of them seen once. Sequencing was carried out using memory CD4+ T cells from blood. This clonotype was obtained from a female donor in good health, serving as a healthy control.

The CDR3 reads CASSLVRLGQSNTEAFF. The CDR3 bases are TGTGCCAGCAGCTTAGTCCGTTTGGGACAGTCTAACACTGAAGCTTTCTTT. The chain links TRBV11-2 to TRBJ1-1; 7 nucleotides agree with TRBD1. The germline CDR1 and CDR2 sequences are SGHAT and FQNNGV. The J segment lost 2 bases and the V segment lost 1 base, leaving 10 bases of the junction unmatched. The CDR3 has 17 amino acids.